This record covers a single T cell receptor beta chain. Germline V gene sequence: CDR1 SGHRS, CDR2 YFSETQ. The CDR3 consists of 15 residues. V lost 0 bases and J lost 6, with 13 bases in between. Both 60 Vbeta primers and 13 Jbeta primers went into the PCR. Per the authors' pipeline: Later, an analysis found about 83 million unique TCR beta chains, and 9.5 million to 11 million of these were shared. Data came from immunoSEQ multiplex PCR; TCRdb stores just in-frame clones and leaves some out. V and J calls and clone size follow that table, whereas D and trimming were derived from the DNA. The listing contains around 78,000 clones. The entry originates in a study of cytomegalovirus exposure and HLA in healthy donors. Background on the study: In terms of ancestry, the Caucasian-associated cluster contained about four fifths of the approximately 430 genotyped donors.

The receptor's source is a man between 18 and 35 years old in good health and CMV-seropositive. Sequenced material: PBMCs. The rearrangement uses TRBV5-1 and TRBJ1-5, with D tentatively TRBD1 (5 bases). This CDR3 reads CASSLGAGEVQPQHF. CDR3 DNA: TGCGCCAGCAGCTTGGGTGCGGGGGAGGTTCAGCCCCAGCATTTT.